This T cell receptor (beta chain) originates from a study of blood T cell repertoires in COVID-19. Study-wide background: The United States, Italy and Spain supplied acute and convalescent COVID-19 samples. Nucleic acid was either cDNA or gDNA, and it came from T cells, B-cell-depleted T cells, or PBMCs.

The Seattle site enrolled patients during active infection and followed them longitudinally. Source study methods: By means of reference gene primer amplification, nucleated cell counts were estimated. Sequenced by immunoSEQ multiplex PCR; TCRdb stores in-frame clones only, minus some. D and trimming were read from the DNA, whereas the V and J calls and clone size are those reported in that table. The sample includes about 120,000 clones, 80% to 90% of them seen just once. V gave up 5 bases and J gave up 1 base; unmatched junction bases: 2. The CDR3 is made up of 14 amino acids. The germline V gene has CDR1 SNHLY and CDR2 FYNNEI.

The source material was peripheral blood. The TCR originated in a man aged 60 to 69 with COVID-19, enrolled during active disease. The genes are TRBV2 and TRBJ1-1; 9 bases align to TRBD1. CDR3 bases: TGTGCCAGCAGTTTGACAGGGGGGAACACTGAAGCTTTCTTT. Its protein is CASSLTGGNTEAFF.